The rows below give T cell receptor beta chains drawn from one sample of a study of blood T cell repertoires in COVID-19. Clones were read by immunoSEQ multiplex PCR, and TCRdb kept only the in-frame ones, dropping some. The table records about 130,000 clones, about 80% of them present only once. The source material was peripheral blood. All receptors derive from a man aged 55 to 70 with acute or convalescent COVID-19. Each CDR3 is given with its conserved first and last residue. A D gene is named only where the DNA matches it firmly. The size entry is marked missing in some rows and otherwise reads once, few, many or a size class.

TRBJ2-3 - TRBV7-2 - TGTGCCAGCAGCTTAGCGGGCATTGCGAGCACAGATACGCAGTATTTT CASSLAGIASTDTQYF
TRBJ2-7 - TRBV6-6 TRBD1 TGTGCCAGCAGTCCACTAAACAGGGGTTCCTACGAGCAGTACTTC CASSPLNRGSYEQYF
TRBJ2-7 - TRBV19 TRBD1 TGTGCCAGTAGTGATCAGGGGGCGACCTACGAGCAGTACTTC CASSDQGATYEQYF
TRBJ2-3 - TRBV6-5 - TGTGCCACCTTTCGCCAGGGGGGTAATACAGATACGCAGTATTTT CATFRQGGNTDTQYF
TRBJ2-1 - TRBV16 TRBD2 TGTGCCAGCAGCCCGGGACTACCGAGCTCCTACAATGAGCAGTTCTTC CASSPGLPSSYNEQFF
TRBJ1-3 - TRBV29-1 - TGCAGCGTTGAGGGCGGAAACACCATATATTTT CSVEGGNTIYF
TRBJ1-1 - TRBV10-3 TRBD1 TGTGCCACAAAGGGTCAGACAGGGATGAACACTGAAGCTTTCTTT CATKGQTGMNTEAFF
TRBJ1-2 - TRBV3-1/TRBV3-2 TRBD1 TGTGCCAGCAGCCTTACCGGGACAGGGGGCCATGGCTACACCTTC CASSLTGTGGHGYTF
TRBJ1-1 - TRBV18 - TGTGCCAGCTCACCCCAGTGGGGAGGTAGGAACACTGAAGCTTTCTTT CASSPQWGGRNTEAFF
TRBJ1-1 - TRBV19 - TGTGCCAGTAGTATTTATAACAGGGACACTGAAGCTTTCTTT CASSIYNRDTEAFF
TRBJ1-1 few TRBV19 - TGTGCCAGTAGTATAGGGCGGCGGACTGAAGCTTTCTTT CASSIGRRTEAFF
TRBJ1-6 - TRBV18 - TGTGCCAGCTCACCATCATCCAGGGGAGATTCACCCCTCCACTTT CASSPSSRGDSPLHF
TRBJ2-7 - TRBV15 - TGTGCCACCAGCAGAGATCGGCGGGTCGGTACCTACGAGCAGTACTTC CATSRDRRVGTYEQYF